This T cell receptor beta chain stems from a study of breast tumors, draining lymph nodes, adjacent tissues. Samples came from axillary lymph nodes draining the breast cancer. This clonotype was seen repeatedly, ten times or more. CDR1 is DFQATT and CDR2 is SNEGSKA in the germline V gene (reference sequence). Trimming cost V 4 bases and J 8 bases, with 18 bases left between them. The CDR3 has 14 residues. TCRdb processed the multiplex PCR reads anew with MiXCR; each CDR3 protein has one entry. This table holds approximately 130,000 distinct CDR3 sequences, 21% found once. The TCR was taken from a female donor with breast cancer. Some clones in this sample may be carry-over from other donors' samples. V and J are TRBV20-1 and TRBJ2-1, with TRBD1 as a possible D gene (7 bases). Sequenced: axillary lymph node tissue. CDR3 amino acids: CSATTGTWGDEQFF. The CDR3 DNA sequence: TGCAGTGCTACGACAGGGACTTGGGGCGATGAGCAGTTCTTC.